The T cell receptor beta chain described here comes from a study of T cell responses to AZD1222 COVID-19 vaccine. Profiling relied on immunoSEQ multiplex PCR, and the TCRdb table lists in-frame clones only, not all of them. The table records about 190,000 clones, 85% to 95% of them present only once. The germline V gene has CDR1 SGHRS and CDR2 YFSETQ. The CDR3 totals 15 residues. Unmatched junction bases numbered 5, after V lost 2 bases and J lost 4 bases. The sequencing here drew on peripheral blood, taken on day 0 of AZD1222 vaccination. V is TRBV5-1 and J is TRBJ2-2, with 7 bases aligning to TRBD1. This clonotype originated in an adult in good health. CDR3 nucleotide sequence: TGCGCCAGCAGCTTAGAGGGGGCGCCCACCGGGGAGCTGTTTTTT. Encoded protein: CASSLEGAPTGELFF.